This TCR beta chain was captured by sequencing in a study of spatial heterogeneity in lung cancer. Study-level background: After resection, follow-up PBMC samples were sequenced when available, at a median of about 2 years later. Each unique TCR and UMI combination was seen more than ten times on average in raw reads.

This clonotype has ten or more counts. Its specificity is not known. General study points: In blood, ubiquitous expanded tumor TCRs appeared more at resection than follow-up.

In TCRdb, the 5' RACE reads were re-called with MiXCR into one record per CDR3 protein. The repertoire holds around 110,000 distinct CDR3 sequences, with 12% as singletons. V dropped 2 bases and J dropped 1 base, with 9 bases sitting between them. This CDR3 is built from 15 residues. CDR1 is SGHAT and CDR2 is FQNNGV in the germline V gene. Time point: blood at routine non-recurrence follow-up after resection. Unsorted whole RNA from tumor, nontumor lung or frozen PBMC underwent sequencing. This chain connects TRBV11-2 to TRBJ1-3; D ambiguous. Sequenced material: PBMCs, taken at follow-up. The clonotype comes from a male donor with early-stage non-small cell lung cancer. The CDR3: CASSLRGLSGNTIYF. The CDR3 DNA follows: TGTGCCAGCAGCTTACGTGGGTTATCTGGAAACACCATATATTTT.